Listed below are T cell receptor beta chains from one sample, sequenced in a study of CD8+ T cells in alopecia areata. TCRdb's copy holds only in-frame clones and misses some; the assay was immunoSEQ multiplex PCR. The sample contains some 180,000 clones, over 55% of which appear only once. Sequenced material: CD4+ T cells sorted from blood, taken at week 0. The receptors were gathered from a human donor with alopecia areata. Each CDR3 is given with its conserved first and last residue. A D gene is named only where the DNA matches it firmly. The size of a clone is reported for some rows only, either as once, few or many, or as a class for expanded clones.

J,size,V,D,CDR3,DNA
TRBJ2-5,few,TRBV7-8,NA,CASSSSSGYQETQYF,TGTGCCAGCAGCTCATCGAGCGGGTACCAAGAGACCCAGTACTTC
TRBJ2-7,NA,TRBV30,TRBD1,CAWSPFGTANYEQYF,TGTGCCTGGAGTCCTTTCGGGACAGCTAACTACGAGCAGTACTTC
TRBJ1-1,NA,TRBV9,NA,CASSVSAGNTEAFF,TGTGCCAGCAGCGTATCGGCAGGGAACACTGAAGCTTTCTTT
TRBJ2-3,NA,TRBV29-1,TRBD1,CSVGEGAQTDTQYF,TGCAGCGTTGGAGAGGGGGCGCAGACAGATACGCAGTATTTT
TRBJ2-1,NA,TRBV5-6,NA,CASSFGGRNEQFF,TGTGCCAGCAGCTTCGGGGGGCGGAATGAGCAGTTCTTC
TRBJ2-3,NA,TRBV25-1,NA,CASTSSGPQADTQYF,TGTGCCAGCACCTCCTCCGGGCCCCAGGCGGATACGCAGTATTTT
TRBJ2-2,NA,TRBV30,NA,CAWTGTRVGELFF,TGTGCCTGGACAGGGACCAGGGTGGGGGAGCTGTTTTTT
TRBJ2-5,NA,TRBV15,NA,CATSRDRALGQETQYF,TGTGCCACCAGCAGAGATCGAGCGTTGGGGCAAGAGACCCAGTACTTC
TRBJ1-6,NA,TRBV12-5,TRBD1,CASGPSRGQGASPLHF,TGTGCTAGTGGTCCCTCTCGGGGACAGGGGGCTTCACCCCTCCACTTT
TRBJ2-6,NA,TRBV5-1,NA,CASRVEPSGANVLTF,TGCGCCAGCAGGGTCGAGCCCTCTGGGGCCAACGTCCTGACTTTC
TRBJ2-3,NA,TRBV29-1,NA,CSVASTDTQYF,TGCAGCGTTGCGTCCACAGATACGCAGTATTTT
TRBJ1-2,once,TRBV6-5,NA,CASSPVRTPNYGYTF,TGTGCCAGCAGCCCCGTTCGAACCCCTAACTATGGCTACACCTTC
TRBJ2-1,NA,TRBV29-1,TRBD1,CSGAGDRDFDEQFF,TGCAGCGGGGCGGGGGACAGGGATTTCGATGAGCAGTTCTTC
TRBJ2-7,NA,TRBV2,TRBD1,CASSADVPGQGSYEQYF,TGTGCCAGCAGCGCAGACGTACCGGGACAGGGGTCGTACGAGCAGTACTTC
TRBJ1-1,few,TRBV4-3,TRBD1,CASSPTGVGNTEAFF,TGCGCCAGCAGCCCGACAGGGGTTGGGAACACTGAAGCTTTCTTT
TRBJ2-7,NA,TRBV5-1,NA,CASSPALISYEQYF,TGCGCCAGCAGCCCGGCCCTTATTAGCTACGAGCAGTACTTC
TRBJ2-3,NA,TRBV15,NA,CATSREFSLDGDTQYF,TGTGCCACCAGCAGAGAATTTTCGCTCGACGGGGATACGCAGTATTTT
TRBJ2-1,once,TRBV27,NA,CASSIRDGFNEQFF,TGTGCCAGCAGTATCCGGGACGGCTTCAATGAGCAGTTCTTC
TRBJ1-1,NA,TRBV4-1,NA,CASSRAGWGDTEAFF,TGCGCCAGCAGCCGAGCAGGGTGGGGGGACACTGAAGCTTTCTTT
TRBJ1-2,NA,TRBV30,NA,CAWSVLGGGYTF,TGTGCCTGGAGTGTACTTGGGGGTGGCTACACCTTC
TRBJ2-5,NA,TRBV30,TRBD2,CAWSIGRGSGVSQYF,TGTGCCTGGAGTATCGGCCGCGGTAGCGGGGTTTCCCAGTACTTC
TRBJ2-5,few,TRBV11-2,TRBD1,CASSLDRDRGGAETQYF,TGTGCCAGCAGCTTAGACCGCGACAGGGGAGGTGCGGAGACCCAGTACTTC
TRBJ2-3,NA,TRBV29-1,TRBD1,CSVSGQVGTDTQYF,TGCAGCGTGAGCGGACAGGTGGGCACAGATACGCAGTATTTT
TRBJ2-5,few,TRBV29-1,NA,CSVDVGALIETQYF,TGCAGCGTTGATGTGGGGGCCTTAATAGAGACCCAGTACTTC
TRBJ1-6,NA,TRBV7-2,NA,CASSFGRVDNSPLHF,TGTGCCAGCAGCTTTGGCAGGGTAGATAATTCACCCCTCCACTTT
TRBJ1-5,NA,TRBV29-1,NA,CSVGWDQPQHF,TGCAGCGTTGGGTGGGATCAGCCCCAGCATTTT
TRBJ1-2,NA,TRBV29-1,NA,CSVDSPNYGYTF,TGCAGCGTTGATTCCCCTAACTATGGCTACACCTTC
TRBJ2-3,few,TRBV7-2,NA,CASSLGPDTQYF,TGTGCCAGCAGCTTAGGCCCAGATACGCAGTATTTT
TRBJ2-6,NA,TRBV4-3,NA,CASSQSWGVGAGANVLTF,TGCGCCAGCAGCCAAAGTTGGGGTGTGGGGGCTGGGGCCAACGTCCTGACTTTC
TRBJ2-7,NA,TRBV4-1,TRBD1,CASSQDGGTGVYEQYF,TGCGCCAGCAGCCAAGACGGAGGGACAGGAGTCTACGAGCAGTACTTC